These T cell receptor beta chains were read from a single sample in a study of CDR3 diversity in severe acne. Each CDR3 protein gets one entry after TCRdb re-called the PCR reads with MiXCR. The sample has about 85,000 distinct CDR3 sequences; 45% to 50% are singletons. The sample comprised blood. The receptor set was obtained from a male donor in good health, serving as a control. The CDR3 runs from the conserved cysteine through the conserved F or W. The order of the fields is J gene, CDR3 length, D gene, clone size, V gene, CDR3 DNA, CDR3 protein. A D gene is named only where the DNA matches it firmly. Some rows mark clone size as missing; the rest say once, few, many or name a class of expanded clone.

TRBJ2-2,19,TRBD2,-,TRBV11-3,TGTGCCAGCAGCCGACCATTCCATCGCGGGAGGGACTTAACCGGGGAGCTGTTTTTT,CASSRPFHRGRDLTGELFF
TRBJ1-3,14,-,-,TRBV6-5,TGTGCCGGCAGTTACTCGGCAGCTGGAAACACCATATATTTT,CAGSYSAAGNTIYF
TRBJ1-2,14,TRBD1,-,TRBV20-1,TGCAGTGCTGATCCCACAGGGGCCCACTATGGCTACACCTTC,CSADPTGAHYGYTF
TRBJ2-3,15,TRBD1,few,TRBV7-9,TGTGCCAGCAGCGAGGGACAGGGACAGGCAGATACGCAGTATTTT,CASSEGQGQADTQYF
TRBJ2-3,14,-,many,TRBV5-1,TGCGCCAGCAGCTTTAACCGTTACACAGATACGCAGTATTTT,CASSFNRYTDTQYF
TRBJ2-3,14,-,-,TRBV10-3,TGTGCCATCAGTGAGTCGAGAGGGACAGATACGCAGTATTTT,CAISESRGTDTQYF
TRBJ2-5,13,-,few,TRBV2,TGTGCCAGCAGCCCGACGGTACAAGAGACCCAGTACTTC,CASSPTVQETQYF
TRBJ1-2,16,-,-,TRBV6-2/TRBV6-3,TGTGCCAGCAGTTACTCGACTCGGGCCCCGGTCTATGGCTACACCTTC,CASSYSTRAPVYGYTF
TRBJ2-7,14,-,few,TRBV7-9,TGTGCCAGCAGCCCACTCGCAGGGGCGGGGGAGCAGTACTTC,CASSPLAGAGEQYF
TRBJ2-2,14,-,-,TRBV2,TGTGCCACCCATCGGACGGCGAACACCGGGGAGCTGTTTTTT,CATHRTANTGELFF
TRBJ2-1,14,TRBD2,-,TRBV20-1,TGCAGTGCTAGGCGAGCGGGAGAGGTGGGTGAGCAGTTCTTC,CSARRAGEVGEQFF
TRBJ2-3,17,TRBD1,-,TRBV5-1,TGCGCCAGCAGCACCGACAGGGGGGGGGCCAGGGCAGATACGCAGTATTTT,CASSTDRGGARADTQYF
TRBJ1-1,14,TRBD1,-,TRBV11-3,TGTGCCAGCAGCCCACAGGGGGGGCTCACTGAAGCTTTCTTT,CASSPQGGLTEAFF
TRBJ2-1,12,TRBD2,-,TRBV20-1,TGCAGTGCTCAGCGGGGGGCCTATGAGCAGTTCTTC,CSAQRGAYEQFF
TRBJ1-5,12,-,many,TRBV12-3/TRBV12-4,TGTGCCAGCAGTTTCCGAGGGTTGCCCCAGCATTTT,CASSFRGLPQHF
TRBJ2-3,16,TRBD2,-,TRBV7-2,TGTGCCAGCAGCTGGACTAGCGGGCAGGCGGTAGATACGCAGTATTTT,CASSWTSGQAVDTQYF
TRBJ1-2,13,-,-,TRBV29-1,TGCAGCGTTGAAGGCGAGGGGGATCGGGGCTACACCTTC,CSVEGEGDRGYTF
TRBJ2-3,17,TRBD2,many,TRBV5-8,TGTGCCAGCACCCCTACGACTAGCGGCCCTAGCACAGATACGCAGTATTTT,CASTPTTSGPSTDTQYF
TRBJ1-5,15,-,-,TRBV10-3,TGTGCCATCAGTGAGTCGTTGGGGGACGGTCAGCCCCAGCATTTT,CAISESLGDGQPQHF
TRBJ2-5,15,-,many,TRBV24-1,TGTGCCACCAGCCACAGCATTCCCAGCGGGGAGACCCAGTACTTC,CATSHSIPSGETQYF
TRBJ1-1,14,TRBD1,-,TRBV2,TGTGCGACCCGGGGACAGGGGACCGTCGCTGAAGCTTTCTTT,CATRGQGTVAEAFF
TRBJ1-6,15,-,-,TRBV20-1,TGCAGTGCTAGAGTGTACACTCAGGGGAATTCACCCCTCCACTTT,CSARVYTQGNSPLHF
TRBJ1-6,14,TRBD1,-,TRBV10-3,TGTACCAGCAGACCACGACAGGGGGGCTCACCCCTCCACTTT,CTSRPRQGGSPLHF
TRBJ2-7,12,-,-,TRBV7-3,TGTGCCAGCAGCCCAGGGTACAATGAGCAGTACTTC,CASSPGYNEQYF
TRBJ1-2,14,TRBD1,-,TRBV4-1,TGCGCCAGCAGCCAGATGGGACAGAACTATGGCTACACCTTC,CASSQMGQNYGYTF
TRBJ1-1,15,TRBD1,-,TRBV6-5,TGTGCCAGCAGGCCGGGGGGACAGCCGAACACTGAAGCTTTCTTT,CASRPGGQPNTEAFF
TRBJ2-7,14,-,-,TRBV20-1,TGCAGTGCCAGCAGTGTTAGGGGAAATGACGAGCAGTACTTC,CSASSVRGNDEQYF
TRBJ2-3,12,-,-,TRBV19,TGTGCCAGTAGTATCGACCCAGATACGCAGTATTTT,CASSIDPDTQYF
TRBJ1-5,17,-,-,TRBV12-5,TGTGCTAGTGGTTTGCAAAAATCGGGGGCAAGCAATCAGCCCCAGCATTTT,CASGLQKSGASNQPQHF
TRBJ2-1,16,TRBD2,-,TRBV6-1,TGTGCCAGCAGTAGGACTAGCGGGAGGGGTTACAATGAGCAGTTCTTC,CASSRTSGRGYNEQFF
TRBJ2-5,11,-,once,TRBV29-1,TGCAGTGTGTCTGGACAAGAGACCCAGTACTTC,CSVSGQETQYF
TRBJ1-2,14,TRBD1,few,TRBV4-2,TGTGCCAGCAGCCAAGAAGGGACAGGCTTTGGCTACACCTTC,CASSQEGTGFGYTF
TRBJ2-7,13,-,medium-sized,TRBV20-1,TGCAGTGCTAGATCGGGATGGACCTACGAGCAGTACTTC,CSARSGWTYEQYF
TRBJ2-2,13,-,few,TRBV2,TGTGCCAGCAAACCCAGGGACACCGGGGAGCTGTTTTTT,CASKPRDTGELFF
TRBJ1-1,24,-,-,TRBV7-9,-,CASSPNQTSLYFCASRTANTEAFF
TRBJ1-3,14,-,-,TRBV7-6,TGTGCCAGCAGCCTGGACCTCTCTGGAAACACCATATATTTT,CASSLDLSGNTIYF
TRBJ2-7,15,-,-,TRBV2,TGTGCCAGCAGTGAGACGGGGACTGTGGGGTACGAGCAGTACTTC,CASSETGTVGYEQYF
TRBJ2-1,15,-,-,TRBV7-8,TGTGCCAGCAGCTTAGCACTTTCAGGGGGGAATGAGCAGTTCTTC,CASSLALSGGNEQFF
TRBJ2-5,13,-,many,TRBV10-3,TGTGCCATCAGTGAGCAAAGAAGCGAGACCCAGTACTTC,CAISEQRSETQYF
TRBJ1-1,13,-,-,TRBV9,TGTGCCAGCAGCATGGGGGGGAACACTGAAGCTTTCTTT,CASSMGGNTEAFF
TRBJ1-1,16,-,few,TRBV28,TGTGCCAGCAGACTTGGGTGGGGGGACCGCCCAACTGAAGCTTTCTTT,CASRLGWGDRPTEAFF
TRBJ2-7,16,TRBD2,-,TRBV5-1,TGTGCCAGCAGCGCTCCCGGGGACTACCTACCGTACGAGCAGTACTTC,CASSAPGDYLPYEQYF
TRBJ2-1,16,-,many,TRBV6-1,TGTGCCAGCAGTGCCGAGGGCCCCTGGGGCTACAATGAGCAGTTCTTC,CASSAEGPWGYNEQFF
TRBJ2-7,13,-,-,TRBV7-9,TGTGCCAGCAGCTTAGCGCAGCTCTACGAGCAGTACTTC,CASSLAQLYEQYF
TRBJ1-2,17,TRBD1,medium-sized,TRBV2,TGTGCCAGCACCGGGACAGGGGCTCAACGCTCTAACTATGGCTACACCTTC,CASTGTGAQRSNYGYTF
TRBJ2-2,15,TRBD1,-,TRBV7-4,TGTGCCAGCAGTCCAAAACAGGGGGCCACCGGGGAGCTATTTTTT,CASSPKQGATGELFF